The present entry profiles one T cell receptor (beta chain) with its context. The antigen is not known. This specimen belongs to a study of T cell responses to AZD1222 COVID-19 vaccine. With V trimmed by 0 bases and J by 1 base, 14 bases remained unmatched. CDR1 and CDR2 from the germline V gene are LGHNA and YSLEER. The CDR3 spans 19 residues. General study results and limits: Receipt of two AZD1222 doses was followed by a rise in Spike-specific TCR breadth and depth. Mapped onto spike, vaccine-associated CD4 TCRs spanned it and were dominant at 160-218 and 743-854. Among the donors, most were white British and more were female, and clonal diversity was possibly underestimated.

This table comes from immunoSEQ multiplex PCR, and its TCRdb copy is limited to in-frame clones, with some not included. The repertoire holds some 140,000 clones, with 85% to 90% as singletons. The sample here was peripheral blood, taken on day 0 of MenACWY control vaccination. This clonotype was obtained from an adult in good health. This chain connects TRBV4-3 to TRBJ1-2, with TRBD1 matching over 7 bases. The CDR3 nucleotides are TGCGCCAGCAGCCAAGATCCGATCCCGGACAGGTGGTATAACTATGGCTACACCTTC. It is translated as CASSQDPIPDRWYNYGYTF.